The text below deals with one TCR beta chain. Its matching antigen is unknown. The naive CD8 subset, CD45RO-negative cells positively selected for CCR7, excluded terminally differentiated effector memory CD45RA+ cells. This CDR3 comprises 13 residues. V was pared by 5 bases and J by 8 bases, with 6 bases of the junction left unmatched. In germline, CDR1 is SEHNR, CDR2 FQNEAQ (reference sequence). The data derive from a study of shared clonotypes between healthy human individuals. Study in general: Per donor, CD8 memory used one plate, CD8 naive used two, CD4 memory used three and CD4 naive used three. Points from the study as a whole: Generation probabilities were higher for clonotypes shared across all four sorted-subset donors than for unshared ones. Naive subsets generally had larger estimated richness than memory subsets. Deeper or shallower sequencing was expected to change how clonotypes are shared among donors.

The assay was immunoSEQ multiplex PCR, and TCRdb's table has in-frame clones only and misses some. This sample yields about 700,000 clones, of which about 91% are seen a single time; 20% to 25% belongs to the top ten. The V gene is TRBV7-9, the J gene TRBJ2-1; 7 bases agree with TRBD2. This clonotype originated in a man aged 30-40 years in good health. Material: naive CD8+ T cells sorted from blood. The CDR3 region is CASSHSGQDEQFF. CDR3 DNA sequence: TGTGCCAGCAGCCATAGCGGGCAGGATGAGCAGTTCTTC.